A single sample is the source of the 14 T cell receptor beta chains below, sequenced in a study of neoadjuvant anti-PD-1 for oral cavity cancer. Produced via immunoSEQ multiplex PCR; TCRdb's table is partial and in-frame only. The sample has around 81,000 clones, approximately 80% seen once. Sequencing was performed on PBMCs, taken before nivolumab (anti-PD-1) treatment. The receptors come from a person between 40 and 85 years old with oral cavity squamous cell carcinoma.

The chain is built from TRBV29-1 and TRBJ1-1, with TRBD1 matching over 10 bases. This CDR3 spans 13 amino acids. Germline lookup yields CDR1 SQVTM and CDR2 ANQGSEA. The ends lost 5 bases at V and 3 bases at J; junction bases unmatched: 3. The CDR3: CSVKTGGDTEAFF. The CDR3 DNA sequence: TGCAGCGTTAAGACAGGGGGCGACACTGAAGCTTTCTTT.

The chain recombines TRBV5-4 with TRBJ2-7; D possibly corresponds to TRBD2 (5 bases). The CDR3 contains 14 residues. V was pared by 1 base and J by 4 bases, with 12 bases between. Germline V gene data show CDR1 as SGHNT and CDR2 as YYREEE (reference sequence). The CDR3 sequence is CASSLSGGLYEQYF. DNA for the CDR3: TGTGCCAGCAGCTTGAGTGGAGGTTTGTACGAGCAGTACTTC.

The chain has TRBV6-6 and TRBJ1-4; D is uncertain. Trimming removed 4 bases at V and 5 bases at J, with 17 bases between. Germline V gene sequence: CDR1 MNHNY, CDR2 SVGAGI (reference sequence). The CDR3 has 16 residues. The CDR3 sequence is CASSFRTNTPNEKLFF. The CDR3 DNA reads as TGTGCCAGCAGTTTTCGGACGAATACACCAAATGAAAAACTGTTTTTT.

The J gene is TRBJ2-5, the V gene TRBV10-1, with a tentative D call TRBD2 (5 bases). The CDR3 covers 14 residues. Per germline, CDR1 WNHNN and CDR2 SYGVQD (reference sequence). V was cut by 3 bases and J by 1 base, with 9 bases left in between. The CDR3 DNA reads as TGCGCCAGCAGTGATGGAGCGGCCCAAGAGACCCAGTACTTC. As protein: CASSDGAAQETQYF.

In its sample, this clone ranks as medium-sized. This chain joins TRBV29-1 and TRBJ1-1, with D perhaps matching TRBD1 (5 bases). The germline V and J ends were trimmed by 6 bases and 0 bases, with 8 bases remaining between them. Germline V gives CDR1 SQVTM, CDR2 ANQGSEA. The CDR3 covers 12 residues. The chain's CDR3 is CSVRQLNTEAFF. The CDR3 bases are TGCAGCGTCAGACAGTTGAACACTGAAGCTTTCTTT.

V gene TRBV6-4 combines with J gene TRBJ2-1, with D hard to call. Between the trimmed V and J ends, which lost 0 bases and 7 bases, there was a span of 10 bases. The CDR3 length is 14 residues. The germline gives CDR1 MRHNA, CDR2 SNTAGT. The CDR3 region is CASSDSSRRNEQFF. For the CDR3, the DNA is TGTGCCAGCAGTGACTCGTCCAGGCGAAATGAGCAGTTCTTC.

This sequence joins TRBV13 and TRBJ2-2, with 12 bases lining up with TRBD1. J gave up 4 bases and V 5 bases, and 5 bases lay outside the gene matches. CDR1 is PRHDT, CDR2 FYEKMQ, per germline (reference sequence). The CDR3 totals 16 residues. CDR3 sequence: CASSPRDRGRTGELFF. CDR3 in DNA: TGTGCCAGCAGCCCCCGGGACAGGGGGCGCACCGGGGAGCTGTTTTTT. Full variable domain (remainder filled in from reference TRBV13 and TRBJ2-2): AAGVIQSPRHLIKEKRETATLKCYPIPRHDTVYWYQQGPGQDPQFLISFYEKMQSDKGSIPDRFSAQQFSDYHSELNMSSLELGDSALYFCASSPRDRGRTGELFFGEGSRLTVL.

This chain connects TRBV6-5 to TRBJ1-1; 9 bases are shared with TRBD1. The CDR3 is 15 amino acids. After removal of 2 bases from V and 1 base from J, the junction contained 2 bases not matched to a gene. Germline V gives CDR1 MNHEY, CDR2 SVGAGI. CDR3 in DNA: TGTGCCAGCAGTTACGCACAGGGGGCGAACACTGAAGCTTTCTTT. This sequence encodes CASSYAQGANTEAFF.

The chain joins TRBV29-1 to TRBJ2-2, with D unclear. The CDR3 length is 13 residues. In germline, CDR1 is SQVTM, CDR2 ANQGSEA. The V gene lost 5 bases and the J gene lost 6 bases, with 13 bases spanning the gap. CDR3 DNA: TGCAGCGTTAGCGCAAATTTGGCCGGGGAGCTGTTTTTT. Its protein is CSVSANLAGELFF.

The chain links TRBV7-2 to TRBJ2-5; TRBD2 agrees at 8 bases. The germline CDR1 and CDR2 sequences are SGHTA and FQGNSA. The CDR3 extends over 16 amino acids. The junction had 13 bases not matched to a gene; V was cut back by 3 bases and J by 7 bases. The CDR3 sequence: CASSLAGGRSVGTQYF. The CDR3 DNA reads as TGTGCCAGCAGCTTGGCGGGAGGCAGGTCTGTCGGGACCCAGTACTTC.

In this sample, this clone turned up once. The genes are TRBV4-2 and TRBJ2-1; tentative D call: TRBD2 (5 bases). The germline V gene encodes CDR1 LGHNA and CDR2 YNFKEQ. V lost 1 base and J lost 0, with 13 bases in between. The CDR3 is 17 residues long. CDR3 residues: CASSQANGMTSYNEQFF. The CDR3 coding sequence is TGTGCCAGCAGCCAAGCGAACGGGATGACCTCCTACAATGAGCAGTTCTTC.

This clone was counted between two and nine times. The CDR3 coding sequence is TGTGCCACCAAGATTGGGGTTTCGGGCAATCAGCCCCAGCATTTT. Its protein is CATKIGVSGNQPQHF. The genes are TRBV28 and TRBJ1-5; D not resolved. The ends were cut back, 10 bases at V and 2 bases at J, with 18 bases in the middle. CDR3 length: 15 residues. CDR1 MDHEN and CDR2 SYDVKM come from the germline V gene.

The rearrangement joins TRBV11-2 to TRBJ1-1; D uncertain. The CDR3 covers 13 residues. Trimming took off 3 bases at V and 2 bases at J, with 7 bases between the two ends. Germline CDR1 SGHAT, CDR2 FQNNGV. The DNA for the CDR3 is TGTGCCAGCAGCTTTTCTAGTAACACTGAAGCTTTCTTT. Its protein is CASSFSSNTEAFF. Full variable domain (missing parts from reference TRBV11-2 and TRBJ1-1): EAGVAQSPRYKIIEKRQSVAFWCNPISGHATLYWYQQILGQGPKLLIQFQNNGVVDDSQLPKDRFSAERLKGVDSTLKIQPAKLEDSAVYLCASSFSSNTEAFFGQGTRLTVV.

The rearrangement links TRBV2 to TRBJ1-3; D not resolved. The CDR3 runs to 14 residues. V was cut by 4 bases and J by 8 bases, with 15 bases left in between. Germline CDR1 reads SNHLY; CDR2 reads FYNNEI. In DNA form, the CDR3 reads TGTGCCAGCAGTGGGACGGGCAGGCGGGACACCATATATTTT. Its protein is CASSGTGRRDTIYF.